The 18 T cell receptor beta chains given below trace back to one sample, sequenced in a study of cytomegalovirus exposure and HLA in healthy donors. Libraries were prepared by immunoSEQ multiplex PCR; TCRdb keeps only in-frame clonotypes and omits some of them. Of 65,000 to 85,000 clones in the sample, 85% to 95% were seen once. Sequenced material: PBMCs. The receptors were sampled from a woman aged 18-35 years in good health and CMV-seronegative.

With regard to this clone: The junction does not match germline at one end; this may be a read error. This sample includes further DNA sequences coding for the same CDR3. CDR3: CASSLKQDLLSGANVLTF. Written as DNA, the CDR3 is TGTGCCAGCAGTTTAAAGCAGGATCTCCTCTCTGGGGCCAACGTCCTGACTTTT. This chain connects TRBV27 to TRBJ2-6; tentatively, D is TRBD1 (5 bases). Germline lookup yields CDR1 MNHEY and CDR2 SMNVEV (reference sequence). CDR3 size: 18 residues.

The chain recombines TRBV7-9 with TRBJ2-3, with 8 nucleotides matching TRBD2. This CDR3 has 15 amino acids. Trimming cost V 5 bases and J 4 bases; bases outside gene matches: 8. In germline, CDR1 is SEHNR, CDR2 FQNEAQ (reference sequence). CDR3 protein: CASSLGTSFSDTQYF. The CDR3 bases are TGTGCCAGCAGCCTAGGGACTAGTTTTTCAGATACGCAGTATTTT.

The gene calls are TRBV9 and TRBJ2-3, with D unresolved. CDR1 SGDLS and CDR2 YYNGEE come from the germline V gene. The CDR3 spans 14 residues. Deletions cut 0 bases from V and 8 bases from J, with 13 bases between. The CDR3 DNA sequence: TGTGCCAGCAGCGTAGCCGGGTCCCCGGGTACGCAGTATTTT. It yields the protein CASSVAGSPGTQYF.

The CDR3 nucleotides read TGTGCCAGCGGTAGGCCGAGACAGGGGGGAGACACAGATACGCAGTATTTT. Protein product: CASGRPRQGGDTDTQYF. The chain links TRBV7-9 to TRBJ2-3, with TRBD1 matching 9 bases. From germline, CDR1 is SEHNR and CDR2 FQNEAQ (reference sequence). V was clipped by 8 bases and J by 2 bases; unmatched bases: 14. CDR3 length equals 17 residues. Drawing the rest from reference TRBV7-9 and TRBJ2-3, the complete variable domain is DTGVSQNPRHKITKRGQNVTFRCDPISEHNRLYWYRQTLGQGPEFLTYFQNEAQLEKSRLLSDRFSAERPKGSFSTLEIQRTEQGDSAMYLCASGRPRQGGDTDTQYFGPGTRLTVL.

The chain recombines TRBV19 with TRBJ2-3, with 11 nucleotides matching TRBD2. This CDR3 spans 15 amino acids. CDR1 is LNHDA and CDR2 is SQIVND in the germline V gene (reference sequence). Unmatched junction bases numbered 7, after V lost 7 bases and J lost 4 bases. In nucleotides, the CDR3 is TGTGCCAGTAAAAAGACTAGCGGGGTGTCAGATACGCAGTATTTT. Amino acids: CASKKTSGVSDTQYF.

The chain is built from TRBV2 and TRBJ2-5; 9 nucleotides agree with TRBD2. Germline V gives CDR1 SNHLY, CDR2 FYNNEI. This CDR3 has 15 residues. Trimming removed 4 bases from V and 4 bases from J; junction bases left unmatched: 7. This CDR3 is CASSGGGGSAETQYF. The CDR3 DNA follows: TGTGCCAGCAGTGGCGGGGGGGGCAGTGCAGAGACCCAGTACTTC.

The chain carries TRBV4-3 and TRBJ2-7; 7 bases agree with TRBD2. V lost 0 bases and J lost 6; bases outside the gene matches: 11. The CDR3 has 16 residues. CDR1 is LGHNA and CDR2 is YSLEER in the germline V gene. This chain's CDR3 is CASSQDRRGGASEQYF. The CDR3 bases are TGCGCCAGCAGCCAAGATCGGCGCGGGGGTGCGTCCGAGCAGTACTTC.

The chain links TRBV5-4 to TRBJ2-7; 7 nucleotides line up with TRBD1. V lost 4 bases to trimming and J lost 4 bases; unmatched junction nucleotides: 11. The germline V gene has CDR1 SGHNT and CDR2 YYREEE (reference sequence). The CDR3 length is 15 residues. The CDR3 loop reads CASSKQGIVAYEQYF. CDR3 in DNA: TGTGCCAGCAGCAAACAGGGGATTGTGGCTTACGAGCAGTACTTC.

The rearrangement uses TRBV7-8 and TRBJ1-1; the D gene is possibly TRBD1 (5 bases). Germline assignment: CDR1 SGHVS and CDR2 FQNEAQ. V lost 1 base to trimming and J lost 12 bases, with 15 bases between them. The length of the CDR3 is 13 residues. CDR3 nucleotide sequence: TGTGCCAGCAGCTTAGGGGGGGGGTTTTCGACTTTCTTT. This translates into CASSLGGGFSTFF. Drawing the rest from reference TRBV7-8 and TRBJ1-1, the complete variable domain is GAGVSQSPRYKVAKRGQDVALRCDPISGHVSLFWYQQALGQGPEFLTYFQNEAQLDKSGLPSDRFFAERPEGSVSTLKIQRTQQEDSAVYLCASSLGGGFSTFFGQGTRLTVV.

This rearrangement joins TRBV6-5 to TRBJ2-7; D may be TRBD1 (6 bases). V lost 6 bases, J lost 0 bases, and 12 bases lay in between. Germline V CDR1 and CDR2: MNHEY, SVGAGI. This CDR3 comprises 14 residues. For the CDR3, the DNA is TGTGCCAGCAGCGGACAGTCAAGCTCCTACGAGCAGTACTTC. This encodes CASSGQSSSYEQYF.

The CDR3, as DNA: TGTGCCAGCAGCTTAGCGGGAGAGCACTACGAGCAGTACTTC. This codes for CASSLAGEHYEQYF. J is TRBJ2-7 and V is TRBV11-3, with a possible D match to TRBD2 (6 bases). V was trimmed by 1 base and J by 3 bases, leaving 10 bases between them. The CDR3 totals 14 residues. CDR1 is SGHNT and CDR2 is YENEEA in the germline V gene.

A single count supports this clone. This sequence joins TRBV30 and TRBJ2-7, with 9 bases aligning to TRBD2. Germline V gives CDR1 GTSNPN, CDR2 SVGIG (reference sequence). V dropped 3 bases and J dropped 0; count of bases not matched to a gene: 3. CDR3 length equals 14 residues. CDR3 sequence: CAWRLAGNSYEQYF. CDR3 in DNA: TGTGCCTGGAGGCTAGCGGGGAACTCCTACGAGCAGTACTTC.

The CDR3 loop reads CASSRDRQETQYF. As DNA, the CDR3 is TGTGCCAGCTCACGGGACAGGCAAGAGACCCAGTACTTC. The genes are TRBV18 and TRBJ2-5; 8 bases agree with TRBD1. The CDR3 loop spans 13 amino acids. V lost 4 bases to trimming and J lost 2 bases; unmatched junction nucleotides: 0. CDR1 and CDR2 (germline): KGHSH, LQKENI.

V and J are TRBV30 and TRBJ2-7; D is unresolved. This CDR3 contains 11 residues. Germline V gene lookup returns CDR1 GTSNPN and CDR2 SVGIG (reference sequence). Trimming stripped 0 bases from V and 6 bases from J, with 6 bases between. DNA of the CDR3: TGTGCCTGGAGTGTCTCACTCGAGCAGTACTTC. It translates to CAWSVSLEQYF.

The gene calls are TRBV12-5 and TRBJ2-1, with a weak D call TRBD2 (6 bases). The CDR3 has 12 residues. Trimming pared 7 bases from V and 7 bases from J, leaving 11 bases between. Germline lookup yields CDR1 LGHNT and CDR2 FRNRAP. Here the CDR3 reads CASATGTNEQFF. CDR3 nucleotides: TGTGCTAGTGCCACCGGGACTAATGAGCAGTTCTTC.

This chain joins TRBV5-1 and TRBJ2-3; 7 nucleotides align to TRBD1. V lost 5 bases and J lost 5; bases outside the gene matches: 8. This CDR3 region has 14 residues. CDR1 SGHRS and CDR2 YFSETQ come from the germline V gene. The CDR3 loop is CASRFDRDLDTQYF. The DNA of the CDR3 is TGCGCCAGCAGATTCGACAGGGATCTAGATACGCAGTATTTT.

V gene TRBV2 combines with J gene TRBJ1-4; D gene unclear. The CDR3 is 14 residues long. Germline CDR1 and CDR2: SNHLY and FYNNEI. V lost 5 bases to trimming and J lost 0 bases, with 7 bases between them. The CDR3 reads CASSPEPTNEKLFF. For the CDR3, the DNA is TGTGCCAGCAGTCCGGAGCCAACTAATGAAAAACTGTTTTTT.

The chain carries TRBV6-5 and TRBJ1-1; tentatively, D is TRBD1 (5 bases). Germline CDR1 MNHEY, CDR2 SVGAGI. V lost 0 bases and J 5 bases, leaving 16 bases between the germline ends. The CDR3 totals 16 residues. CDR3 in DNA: TGTGCCAGCAGTTACTCGTTCATGGGCGCAGGGACTGAAGCTTTCTTT. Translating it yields CASSYSFMGAGTEAFF.